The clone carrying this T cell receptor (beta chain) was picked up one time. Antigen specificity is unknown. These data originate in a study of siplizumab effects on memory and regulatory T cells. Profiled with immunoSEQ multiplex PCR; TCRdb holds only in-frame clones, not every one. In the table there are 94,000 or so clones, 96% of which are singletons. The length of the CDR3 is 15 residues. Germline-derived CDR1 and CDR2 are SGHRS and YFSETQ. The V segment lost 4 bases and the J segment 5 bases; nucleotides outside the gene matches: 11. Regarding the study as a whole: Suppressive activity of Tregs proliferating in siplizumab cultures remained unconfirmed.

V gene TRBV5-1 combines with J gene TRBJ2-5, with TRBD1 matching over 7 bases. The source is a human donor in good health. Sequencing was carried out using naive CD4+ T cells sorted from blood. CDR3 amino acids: CASSTIGTAQETQYF. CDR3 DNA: TGCGCCAGCAGCACCATAGGGACAGCTCAGGAGACCCAGTACTTC. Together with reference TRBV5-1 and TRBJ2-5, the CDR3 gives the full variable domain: KAGVTQTPRYLIKTRGQQVTLSCSPISGHRSVSWYQQTPGQGLQFLFEYFSETQRNKGNFPGRFSGRQFSNSRSEMNVSTLELGDSALYLCASSTIGTAQETQYFGPGTRLLVL.